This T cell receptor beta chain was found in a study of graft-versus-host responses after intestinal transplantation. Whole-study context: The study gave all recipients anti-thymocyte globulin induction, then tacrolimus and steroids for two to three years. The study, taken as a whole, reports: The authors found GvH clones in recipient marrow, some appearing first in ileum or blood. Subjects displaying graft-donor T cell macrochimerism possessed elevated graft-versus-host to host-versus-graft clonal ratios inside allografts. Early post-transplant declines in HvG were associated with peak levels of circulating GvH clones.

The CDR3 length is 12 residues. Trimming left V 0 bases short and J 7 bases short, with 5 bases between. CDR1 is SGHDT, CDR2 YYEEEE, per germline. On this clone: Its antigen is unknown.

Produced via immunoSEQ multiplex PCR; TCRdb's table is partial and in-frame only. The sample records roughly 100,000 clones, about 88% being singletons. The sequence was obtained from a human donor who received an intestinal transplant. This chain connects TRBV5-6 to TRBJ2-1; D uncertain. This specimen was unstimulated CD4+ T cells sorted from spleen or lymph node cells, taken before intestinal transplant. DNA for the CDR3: TGTGCCAGCAGCTTGGTCCCAAATGAGCAGTTCTTC. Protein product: CASSLVPNEQFF.